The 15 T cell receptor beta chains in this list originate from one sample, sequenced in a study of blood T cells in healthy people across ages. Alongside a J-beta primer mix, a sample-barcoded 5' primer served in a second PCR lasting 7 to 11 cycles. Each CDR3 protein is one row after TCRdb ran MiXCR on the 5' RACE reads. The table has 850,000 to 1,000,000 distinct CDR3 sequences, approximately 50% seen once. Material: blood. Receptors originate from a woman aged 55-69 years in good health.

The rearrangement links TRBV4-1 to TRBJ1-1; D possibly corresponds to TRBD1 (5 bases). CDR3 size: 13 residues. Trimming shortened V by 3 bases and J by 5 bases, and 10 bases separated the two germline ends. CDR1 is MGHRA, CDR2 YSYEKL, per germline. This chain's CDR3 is CASSHKGSTEAFF. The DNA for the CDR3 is TGCGCCAGCAGCCATAAGGGGAGTACTGAAGCTTTCTTT.

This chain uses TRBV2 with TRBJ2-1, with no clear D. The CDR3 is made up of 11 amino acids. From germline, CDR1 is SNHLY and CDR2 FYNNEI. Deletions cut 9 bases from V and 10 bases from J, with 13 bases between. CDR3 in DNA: TGTGCCAGTGGCCGCTCGAGGGAGCAGTTCTTC. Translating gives CASGRSREQFF.

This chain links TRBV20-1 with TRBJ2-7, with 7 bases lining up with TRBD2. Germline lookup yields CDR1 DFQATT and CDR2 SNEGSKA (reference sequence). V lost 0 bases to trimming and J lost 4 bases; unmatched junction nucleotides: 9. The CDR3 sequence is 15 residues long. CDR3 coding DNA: TGCAGTGCTAGAGATATCCAGCGGGGCGATTACGAGCAGTACTTC. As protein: CSARDIQRGDYEQYF.

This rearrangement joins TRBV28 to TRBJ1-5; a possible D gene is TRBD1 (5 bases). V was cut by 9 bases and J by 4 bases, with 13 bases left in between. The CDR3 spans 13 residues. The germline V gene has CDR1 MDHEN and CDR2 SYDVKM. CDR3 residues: CASRRGPNQPQHF. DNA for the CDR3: TGTGCCAGTCGGCGGGGCCCTAATCAGCCCCAGCATTTT.

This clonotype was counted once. Here the CDR3 DNA reads TGTGCCAGCAGCCATATTGTAAGCGGGGGACACAATGAGCAGTTCTTC. Amino acid sequence: CASSHIVSGGHNEQFF. The genes are TRBV4-2 and TRBJ2-1, with TRBD2 identical over 8 bases. Per the germline V gene, CDR1 is LGHNA and CDR2 is YNFKEQ. Trimming cost V 3 bases and J 5 bases; bases outside gene matches: 9. This CDR3 comprises 16 residues.

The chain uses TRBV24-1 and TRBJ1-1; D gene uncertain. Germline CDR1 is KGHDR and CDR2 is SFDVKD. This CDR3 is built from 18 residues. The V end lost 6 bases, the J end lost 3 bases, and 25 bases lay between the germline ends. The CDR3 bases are TGTGCCACCAGTAAGGTGAAGATAAAGCGGGGAAGGGACACTGAAGCTTTCTTT. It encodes CATSKVKIKRGRDTEAFF.

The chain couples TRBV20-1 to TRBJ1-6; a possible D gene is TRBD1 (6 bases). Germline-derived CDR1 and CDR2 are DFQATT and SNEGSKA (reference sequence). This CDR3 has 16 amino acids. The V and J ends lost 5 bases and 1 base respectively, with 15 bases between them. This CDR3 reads CSAPATGVSYNSPLHF. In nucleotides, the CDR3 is TGCAGTGCTCCTGCGACAGGAGTTTCCTATAATTCACCCCTCCACTTT.

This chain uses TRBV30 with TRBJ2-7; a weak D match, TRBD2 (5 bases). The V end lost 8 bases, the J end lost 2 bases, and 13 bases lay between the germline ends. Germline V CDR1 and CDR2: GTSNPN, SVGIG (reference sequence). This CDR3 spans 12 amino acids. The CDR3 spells CAQRLGAYEQYF. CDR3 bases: TGTGCCCAGCGGTTAGGAGCCTACGAGCAGTACTTC.

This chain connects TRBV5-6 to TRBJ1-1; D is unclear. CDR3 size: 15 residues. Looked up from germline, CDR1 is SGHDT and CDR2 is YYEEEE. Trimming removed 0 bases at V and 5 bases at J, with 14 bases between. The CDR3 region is CASSLEIGRGTEAFF. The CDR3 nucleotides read TGTGCCAGCAGCTTGGAGATCGGACGGGGTACTGAAGCTTTCTTT.

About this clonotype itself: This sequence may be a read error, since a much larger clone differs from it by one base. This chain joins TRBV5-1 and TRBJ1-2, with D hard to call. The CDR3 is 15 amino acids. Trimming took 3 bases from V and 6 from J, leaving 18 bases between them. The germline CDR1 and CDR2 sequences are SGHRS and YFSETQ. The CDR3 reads CASSWGSKGYNGYTF. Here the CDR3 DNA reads TGCGCCAGCAGCTGGGGATCCAAGGGATACAATGGCTACACCTTC. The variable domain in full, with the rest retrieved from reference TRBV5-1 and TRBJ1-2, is KAGVTQTPRYLIKTRGQQVTLSCSPISGHRSVSWYQQTPGQGLQFLFEYFSETQRNKGNFPGRFSGRQFSNSRSEMNVSTLELGDSALYLCASSWGSKGYNGYTFGSGTRLTVV.

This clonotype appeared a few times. This chain's CDR3 is CSVRTGGSGYTF. CDR3 nucleotide sequence: TGCAGCGTTAGGACAGGGGGCAGTGGCTACACCTTC. V gene TRBV29-1 combines with J gene TRBJ1-2; 11 bases fit TRBD1. After removal of 5 bases from V and 7 bases from J, the junction contained 3 bases not matched to a gene. CDR3 length equals 12 residues. CDR1 is SQVTM, CDR2 ANQGSEA, per germline.

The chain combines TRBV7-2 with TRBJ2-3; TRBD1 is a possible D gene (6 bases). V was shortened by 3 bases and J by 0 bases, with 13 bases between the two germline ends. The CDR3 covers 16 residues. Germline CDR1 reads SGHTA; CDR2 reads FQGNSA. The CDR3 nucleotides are TGTGCCAGCAGCTTCGGACAGATACCTAGCACAGATACGCAGTATTTT. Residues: CASSFGQIPSTDTQYF.

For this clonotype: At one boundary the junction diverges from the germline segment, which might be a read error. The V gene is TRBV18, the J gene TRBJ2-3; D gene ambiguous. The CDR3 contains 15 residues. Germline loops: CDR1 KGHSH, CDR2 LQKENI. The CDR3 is CASSPRVGYTDTQYF. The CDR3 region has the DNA TGTGCCAGCTCCCCACGCGTCGGGTATACAGATACGCAGTATTTT.

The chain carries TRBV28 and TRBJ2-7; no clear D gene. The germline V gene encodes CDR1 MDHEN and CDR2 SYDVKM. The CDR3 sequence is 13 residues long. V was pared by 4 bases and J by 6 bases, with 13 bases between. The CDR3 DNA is TGTGCCAGCAGTTGGCCCCAATTGGGCGAGCAGTACTTC. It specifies CASSWPQLGEQYF.

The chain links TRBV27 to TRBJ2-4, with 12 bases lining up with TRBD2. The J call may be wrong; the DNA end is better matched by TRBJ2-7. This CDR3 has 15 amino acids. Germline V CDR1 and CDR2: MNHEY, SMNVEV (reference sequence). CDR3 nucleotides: TGTGCCAGCAGGCGACTAGCGGGAGCGAGCTACGAGCAGTACTTC. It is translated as CASRRLAGASYEQYF.